This T cell receptor beta chain came from a study of T cell repertoires in cytomegalovirus infection. V was cut by 5 bases and J by 4 bases, with 12 bases left in between. The CDR3 spans 14 residues. Germline lookup yields CDR1 SGHTA and CDR2 FQGNSA. TCRdb re-called the reads through MiXCR, storing one row per CDR3 protein. The table shows about 530,000 distinct CDR3 sequences, with roughly 29% occurring only once. This clonotype was seen many times. The antigen is undetermined. Overall study results and limits: CMV carriers having the relevant HLA were flagged by cumulative public TCR beta family frequency. The ex vivo response showed dominance by HLA-C-restricted CMV-specific TCR beta clonotypes.

The source is a human donor in good health (CMV status not recorded). Some clones in this sample may be carry-over from other donors' samples. The chain combines TRBV7-2 with TRBJ2-1; D may correspond to TRBD1 or TRBD2 (5 bases each). The specimen was PBMCs. CDR3 DNA sequence: TGTGCCAGCAGCCCGTCGGGACCATACAATGAGCAGTTCTTC. Protein sequence: CASSPSGPYNEQFF. Looking up the rest from reference TRBV7-2 and TRBJ2-1 gives the full variable domain: GAGVSQSPSNKVTEKGKDVELRCDPISGHTALYWYRQSLGQGLEFLIYFQGNSAPDKSGLPSDRFSAERTGGSVSTLTIQRTQQEDSAVYLCASSPSGPYNEQFFGPGTRLTVL.